Presented here are 16 T cell receptor beta chains from one specimen sequenced in a study of T cell responses to AZD1222 COVID-19 vaccine (dated by TCRdb to the early 2020s). Libraries were made using the immunoSEQ multiplex PCR assay. TCRdb took over this immuneACCESS table, retaining in-frame rearrangements with V and J assigned. Such tables are incomplete; in checked studies, under half of the missing clones stem from an unresolved V gene, and the remainder is unexplained. In all, the sample holds fewer than 95,000 clones, and 85% to 90% of those were seen once. Jointly, the top ten make up under 35% of the sample. This sample's time point label indicates: baseline before first vaccination. This sample comprised peripheral blood, obtained on day 0 of AZD1222 vaccination. The source of these receptors is an adult in good health.

The rearrangement uses TRBV28 and TRBJ1-2, with unresolved D. V was pared by 4 bases and J by 0 bases, with 3 bases between. This CDR3 has 12 amino acids. Germline lookup yields CDR1 MDHEN and CDR2 SYDVKM. CDR3 region: CASSSTNYGYTF. The CDR3 DNA sequence: TGTGCCAGCAGTTCTACTAACTATGGCTACACCTTC.

The count of this clone is one. This chain links TRBV7-2 with TRBJ2-7; the D gene is possibly TRBD2 (6 bases). There are 15 residues in the CDR3. Germline V gene data show CDR1 as SGHTA and CDR2 as FQGNSA. Trimming shortened V by 0 bases and J by 2 bases, and 11 bases separated the two germline ends. The CDR3 DNA is TGTGCCAGCAGCTTAGCGCCTAGCGCGACCTACGAGCAGTACTTC. Protein sequence: CASSLAPSATYEQYF.

This clone appeared a single time. V usage is TRBV6-4 and J usage is TRBJ2-1; TRBD2 agrees at 11 bases. This CDR3 comprises 15 residues. Germline CDR1 MRHNA, CDR2 SNTAGT. V shed 5 bases, J shed 2 bases, and the junction held 2 bases outside the gene matches. CDR3 amino acids: CASSLAGGPYNEQFF. The CDR3 nucleotides are TGTGCCAGCAGTTTAGCGGGAGGGCCCTACAATGAGCAGTTCTTC.

The genes are TRBV2 and TRBJ2-7, with 11 bases identical to TRBD2. The CDR3 is 17 residues long. The V and J ends lost 4 bases and 2 bases, in that order; junction bases with no gene match: 10. Looked up from germline, CDR1 is SNHLY and CDR2 is FYNNEI. DNA for the CDR3: TGTGCCAGCAGTGCCTTTAAGGGACTAGCGGTGGCCTACGAGCAGTACTTC. This encodes CASSAFKGLAVAYEQYF.

This chain connects TRBV11-2 to TRBJ1-4; D unresolved. The germline CDR1 and CDR2 sequences are SGHAT and FQNNGV. CDR3 size: 13 residues. The ends were cut back, 4 bases at V and 5 bases at J, with 8 bases in the middle. The CDR3 DNA reads TGTGCCAGCAGCTCGGAGACAAATGAAAAACTGTTTTTT. It yields the protein CASSSETNEKLFF.

This chain connects TRBV19 to TRBJ2-5; TRBD2 agrees at 11 bases. This CDR3 has 17 residues. CDR1 is LNHDA and CDR2 is SQIVND in the germline V gene (reference sequence). Trimming cost V 4 bases and J 0 bases; bases outside gene matches: 7. The CDR3: CASSTRTSGQYQETQYF. The CDR3 DNA is TGTGCCAGTAGTACGAGGACTAGCGGGCAGTACCAAGAGACCCAGTACTTC. The full variable domain, completed using reference TRBV19 and TRBJ2-5, is DGGITQSPKYLFRKEGQNVTLSCEQNLNHDAMYWYRQDPGQGLRLIYYSQIVNDFQKGDIAEGYSVSREKKESFPLTVTSAQKNPTAFYLCASSTRTSGQYQETQYFGPGTRLLVL.

The chain employs TRBV19 and TRBJ1-3; maybe TRBD1 (6 bases). Trimming removed 5 bases from V and 0 bases from J, with 17 bases in between. There are 17 residues in the CDR3. Germline CDR1 and CDR2: LNHDA and SQIVND (reference sequence). CDR3 amino acids: CASSVNPDSASGNTIYF. In DNA, the CDR3 is TGTGCCAGTAGTGTGAACCCGGACAGCGCCTCTGGAAACACCATATATTTT.

V gene TRBV6-5 combines with J gene TRBJ2-7, with 11 bases that match TRBD1. The J segment lost 2 bases and the V segment lost 2 bases, leaving 2 bases of the junction unmatched. The CDR3 consists of 15 residues. Germline V gene sequence: CDR1 MNHEY, CDR2 SVGAGI. In nucleotides, the CDR3 is TGTGCCAGCAGTTACACGGACAGGGGGCCCTACGAGCAGTACTTC. Protein product: CASSYTDRGPYEQYF.

The chain employs TRBV5-6 and TRBJ2-7; D not resolved. Germline lookup yields CDR1 SGHDT and CDR2 YYEEEE. V was clipped by 0 bases and J by 0 bases, with 7 bases between them. The CDR3 contains 14 residues. CDR3 region: CASSLGDPSYEQYF. The CDR3 coding sequence is TGTGCCAGCAGCTTGGGAGATCCCTCCTACGAGCAGTACTTC.

The chain links TRBV6-5 to TRBJ2-2; TRBD1 aligns across 7 bases. From germline, CDR1 is MNHEY and CDR2 SVGAGI. This CDR3 region has 15 residues. V lost 0 bases and J lost 6; bases outside the gene matches: 4. The CDR3 is CASSYSDRSAGELFF. Here the CDR3 DNA reads TGTGCCAGCAGTTACTCGGACAGGAGTGCCGGGGAGCTGTTTTTT.

V is TRBV5-1 and J is TRBJ2-5; D possibly corresponds to TRBD2 (5 bases). Germline V gives CDR1 SGHRS, CDR2 YFSETQ. V gave up 5 bases and J gave up 2 bases, with 13 bases separating them. CDR3 length equals 14 residues. The DNA of the CDR3 is TGCGCCAGCAGAGCCTATTCGGGGCAAGAGACCCAGTACTTC. Translating it yields CASRAYSGQETQYF.

The chain couples TRBV28 to TRBJ2-7; TRBD1 matches at 7 bases. Losses at the gene ends were 3 bases for V and 3 bases for J; bases not matched to a gene: 5. Per germline, CDR1 MDHEN and CDR2 SYDVKM. The CDR3 consists of 14 residues. The CDR3 sequence is CASSLVRDSYEQYF. CDR3 bases: TGTGCCAGCAGTTTGGTTCGGGACAGCTACGAGCAGTACTTC.

The CDR3 DNA follows: TGTGCCACCAGCAGAGCCCAGGCCCGTTACAATGAGCAGTTCTTC. It translates to CATSRAQARYNEQFF. The chain recombines TRBV15 with TRBJ2-1; D gene unclear. Germline assignment: CDR1 LNHNV and CDR2 YYDKDF (reference sequence). V dropped 1 base and J dropped 4 bases, with 11 bases sitting between them. CDR3 size: 15 residues.

V is TRBV27 and J is TRBJ2-1; 9 bases are a match to TRBD2. The trim removed 3 bases at V and 6 bases at J, leaving 6 bases unmatched. CDR1 is MNHEY, CDR2 SMNVEV, per germline (reference sequence). The CDR3 covers 15 residues. CDR3 sequence reads: CASSLELAGLNEQFF. The DNA of the CDR3 is TGTGCCAGCAGTTTGGAACTAGCGGGCCTCAATGAGCAGTTCTTC.

The J gene is TRBJ2-7, the V gene TRBV28, with 7 bases that match TRBD2. The germline gives CDR1 MDHEN, CDR2 SYDVKM. The CDR3 runs 16 residues. The ends lost 3 bases at V and 2 bases at J; junction bases unmatched: 10. The CDR3 DNA reads TGTGCCAGCAGTTTTAAGCTTTTGGGACTACCCTACGAGCAGTACTTC. It encodes CASSFKLLGLPYEQYF.

The V gene is TRBV10-3, the J gene TRBJ1-3; tentatively, D is TRBD1 (6 bases). Germline-derived CDR1 and CDR2 are ENHRY and SYGVKD. Deletions cut 6 bases from V and 2 bases from J, with 11 bases between. The CDR3 covers 14 residues. CDR3 nucleotides: TGTGCCATCAGACCTACAGGGACTGGAAACACCATATATTTT. Amino acid sequence: CAIRPTGTGNTIYF.